A selection of T cell receptor beta chains follows, all from one sample in a study of regulatory T cells in long-lasting Graves disease. TCRdb redid the calling of the multiplex PCR reads with MiXCR, one entry per CDR3 protein. Of 350,000 to 500,000 distinct CDR3 sequences listed, around 13% are singletons. These data were also filed under a second study, of T cells in Graves' hyperthyroidism and ophthalmopathy.

The sequences come from peripheral blood mononuclear cells (PBMCs), collected at new diagnosis, from a patient treated with antithyroid drugs. These receptors were collected from a woman aged 45-65 years with Graves disease. Both conserved end residues are part of each CDR3. D genes are given only for firm matches. Some rows mark clone size as missing; the rest say once, few, many or name a class of expanded clone.

size	D	V	J	DNA	CDR3
.	TRBD1	TRBV4-1	TRBJ2-2	TGCGCCAGCAGCCAAGAAGCAACAGGGGGCACCGGGAAGCTGTTTTTT	CASSQEATGGTGKLFF
once	TRBD1	TRBV30	TRBJ2-1	TGTGCCTGGAGTGGGGGGGGACAGGGCTACAATGAGCAGTTCTTC	CAWSGGGQGYNEQFF
few	.	TRBV5-1	TRBJ1-6	TGCGCCAGCAGCCCCAGGACAGCGGAGGATTCACCCCTCCACTTT	CASSPRTAEDSPLHF
.	.	TRBV6-1	TRBJ2-7	TGTGCCAGCAGTGAATCCCACAGGTTGGAGCAGTACTTC	CASSESHRLEQYF
many	TRBD1	TRBV7-2	TRBJ2-1	TGTGCCAGCAGACCCGGACAGGAATCCTACAATGAGCAGTTCTTC	CASRPGQESYNEQFF
.	.	TRBV19	TRBJ2-1	TGTGCCAGTACCCTAGCGTACTCCTACAATGAGCAGTTCTTC	CASTLAYSYNEQFF
many	.	TRBV6-5	TRBJ1-6	TGTGCCAGCAGTTACGACAGGCTGAATTCACCCCTCCACTTT	CASSYDRLNSPLHF
many	TRBD2	TRBV30	TRBJ2-5	TGTGCCTGGAGTGTACGTTGGTCTAGCGGGAGACGAGAGACCCAGTACTTC	CAWSVRWSSGRRETQYF
many	TRBD1	TRBV20-1	TRBJ2-7	TGCAGTGCTACCATCCGGACAGGGGGCTACGAGCAGTACTTC	CSATIRTGGYEQYF
.	.	TRBV12-3/TRBV12-4	TRBJ2-6	TGTGCCAGCAGCCGACAGAGGCGCGGCGTCCGAGGGGCCAACGTCCTGACTTTC	CASSRQRRGVRGANVLTF
.	.	TRBV27	TRBJ2-1	TGTGCCAGCAGTTCCCCTTCGACAGGAACCTTCAATGAGCAGTTCTTC	CASSSPSTGTFNEQFF
few	TRBD2	TRBV5-1	TRBJ2-7	TGCGCCAGCAGCCCGGGACTAGCGGGAGCCAAGTCCTACGAGCAGTACTTC	CASSPGLAGAKSYEQYF
many	TRBD1	TRBV5-1	TRBJ2-7	TGCGCCAGCAGTACCGGGACAGGGGTCAACTACGAGCAGTACTTC	CASSTGTGVNYEQYF
many	TRBD1	TRBV27	TRBJ2-7	TGTGCCAGCAGCTCGATAAGAACGGGACAGGGGGCTTACGAGCAGTACTTC	CASSSIRTGQGAYEQYF
once	.	TRBV2	TRBJ2-7	TGTGCCAGCTCGGATGGGGGCGGGAGCCCGTACGAGCAGTACTTC	CASSDGGGSPYEQYF
many	TRBD1	TRBV10-3	TRBJ1-4	TGTGCCATCAGTCCGGGACAGGGCCAAGAAAAACTGTTTTTT	CAISPGQGQEKLFF
many	TRBD1	TRBV28	TRBJ1-1	TGTGCCAGCAGTCTGCGGGTCAACAGGGGGCAGTACACTGAAGCTTTCTTT	CASSLRVNRGQYTEAFF
.	TRBD1	TRBV30	TRBJ1-5	TGTGCCTGGAGTGAGGGACAGCCCAATCAGCCCCAGCATTTT	CAWSEGQPNQPQHF
.	TRBD2	TRBV5-6	TRBJ2-1	TGTGCCAGCACAGCGGGAGTTGTGTATAATGAGCAGTTCTTC	CASTAGVVYNEQFF
many	TRBD1	TRBV30	TRBJ1-6	TGTGCCTGGGCCACAGGGGTAGCACCCCTCCACTTT	CAWATGVAPLHF
few	.	TRBV19	TRBJ1-5	TGTGCCAGTAGTATTGACCTGAATAGCAATCAGCCCCAGCATTTT	CASSIDLNSNQPQHF
few	TRBD2	TRBV7-6	TRBJ2-4	TGTGCCAGCAGCCCCGGGACTAGCGGGATAGGGGCCAAAAACATTCAGTACTTC	CASSPGTSGIGAKNIQYF
many	.	TRBV11-2	TRBJ1-4	TGTGCCAGCAGCGACTCGGGGGGGAGTGAAAAACTGTTTTTT	CASSDSGGSEKLFF
many	.	TRBV10-1	TRBJ2-1	TGCGCCAGCAGTGGGGGAGGCCTATACAATGAGCAGTTCTTC	CASSGGGLYNEQFF
many	TRBD2	TRBV20-1	TRBJ2-3	TGCAGTGCTTCAGGGACTAGCGGGGGGACATCTAGCACAGATACGCAGTATTTT	CSASGTSGGTSSTDTQYF
.	TRBD1	TRBV30	TRBJ1-6	TGTGCCTGGTCTATCGGGACAGGGTATTCACCCCTCCACTTT	CAWSIGTGYSPLHF
.	.	TRBV9	TRBJ2-3	TGTGCCAGCAGCGTAGACGGGCAGCGCACAGATACGCAGTATTTT	CASSVDGQRTDTQYF
many	.	TRBV6-1	TRBJ1-1	TGTGCCAGCCGAATTTCGCACACTGAAGCTTTCTTT	CASRISHTEAFF
few	TRBD2	TRBV20-1	TRBJ2-5	TGCAGTGCTAGAGATCCTAAGACTAGCGAGAAAGAGACCCAGTACTTC	CSARDPKTSEKETQYF
few	.	TRBV4-1	TRBJ2-1	TGCGCCAGCAGCCAAGTCCTCAAGGGAGGTACCTACAATGAGCAGTTCTTC	CASSQVLKGGTYNEQFF
few	.	TRBV6-1	TRBJ1-4	TGTGCCAGCAGCACCAGGGTGACTAATGAAAAACTGTTTTTT	CASSTRVTNEKLFF
.	TRBD1	TRBV19	TRBJ1-1	TGTGCCAGTAGTATAGTTCCCCTTACAGGACAGGGAAACACTGAAGCTTTCTTT	CASSIVPLTGQGNTEAFF